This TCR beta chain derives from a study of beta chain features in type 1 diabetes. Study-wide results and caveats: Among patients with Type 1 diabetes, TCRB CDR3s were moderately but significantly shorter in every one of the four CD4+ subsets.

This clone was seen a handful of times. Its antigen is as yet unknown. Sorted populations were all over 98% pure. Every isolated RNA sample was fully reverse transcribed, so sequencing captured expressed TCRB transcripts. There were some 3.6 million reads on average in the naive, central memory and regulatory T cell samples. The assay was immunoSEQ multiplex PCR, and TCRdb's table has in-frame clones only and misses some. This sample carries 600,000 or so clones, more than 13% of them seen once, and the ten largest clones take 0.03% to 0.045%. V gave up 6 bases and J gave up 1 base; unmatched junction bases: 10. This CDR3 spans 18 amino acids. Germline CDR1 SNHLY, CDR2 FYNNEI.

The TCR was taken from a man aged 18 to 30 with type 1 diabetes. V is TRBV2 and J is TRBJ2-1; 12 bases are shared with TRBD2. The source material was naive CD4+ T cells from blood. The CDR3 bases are TGTGCCAGCAGGGAGCTAGCGGGAGGGCCGAGATCCTACAATGAGCAGTTCTTC. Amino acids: CASRELAGGPRSYNEQFF. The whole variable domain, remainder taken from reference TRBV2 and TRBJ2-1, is EPEVTQTPSHQVTQMGQEVILRCVPISNHLYFYWYRQILGQKVEFLVSFYNNEISEKSEIFDDQFSVERPDGSNFTLKIRSTKLEDSAMYFCASRELAGGPRSYNEQFFGPGTRLTVL.